Listed below are T cell receptor beta chains from one sample, sequenced in a study of cytomegalovirus exposure and HLA in healthy donors. Clones were sequenced by immunoSEQ multiplex PCR, and TCRdb holds only the in-frame ones, with some missing. The sample has approximately 79,000 clones, around 78% seen once. The sample consisted of PBMCs. These receptors all come from a middle-aged man in good health and CMV-seronegative. CDR3s include the opening cysteine and the closing phenylalanine or tryptophan. D genes are given only for firm matches. Clone size, where shown, is once, few, many, or a class for clones that have expanded.

clone size	J gene	V gene	D gene	CDR3 DNA	CDR3 protein
-	TRBJ2-1	TRBV6-5	TRBD2	TGTGCCAGCAGTTACTCGCCAGCGGGAGTCAATGAGCAGTTCTTC	CASSYSPAGVNEQFF
-	TRBJ2-3	TRBV7-9	TRBD2	TGTGCCAGCAGCCCAAGGACTAGGATGACAGATACGCAGTATTTT	CASSPRTRMTDTQYF
-	TRBJ1-6	TRBV6-1	-	TGTGCCAGCAGTGACCTCCAGGGGAATTCACCCCTCCACTTT	CASSDLQGNSPLHF
-	TRBJ1-2	TRBV7-3	-	TGTGCCAGCAGCCCTTCCGGGGGGGTTAATGGCTACACCTTC	CASSPSGGVNGYTF
few	TRBJ1-1	TRBV15	TRBD1	TGTGCCACCAGCAGGGTTTGGACAGGGGTTAGGAGGGGCACTGAAGCTTTCTTT	CATSRVWTGVRRGTEAFF
-	TRBJ2-7	TRBV27	-	TGTGCCAGCAGAGAGACAGGTTCCTACGAGCAGTACTTC	CASRETGSYEQYF
-	TRBJ2-1	TRBV25-1	-	TGTGCCAGCGTTAGGGGGAGTGGGTACAATGAGCAGTTCTTC	CASVRGSGYNEQFF
-	TRBJ1-5	TRBV28	-	TGTGCCAGTCTAGCCGTTGCTAGCAATCAGCCCCAGCATTTT	CASLAVASNQPQHF
-	TRBJ2-2	TRBV5-1	TRBD1	TGCGCCAGCAGCTTTGTGAGGTCCGACAGGGGGTTCACCGGGGAGCTGTTTTTT	CASSFVRSDRGFTGELFF
-	TRBJ2-2	TRBV10-3	-	TGTGCCATCAGTGTTGGCCAGGAGAACACCGGGGAGCTGTTTTTT	CAISVGQENTGELFF
-	TRBJ2-7	TRBV11-2	TRBD2	TGTGCCAGCAGCTTAGGTGCGGGAGGGCCGTTCTACGAGCAGTACTTC	CASSLGAGGPFYEQYF